These 15 T cell receptor beta chains originate from one sample sequenced in a study of blood T cell repertoires in COVID-19. Sequencing used immunoSEQ multiplex PCR; TCRdb keeps in-frame clones, though not all of them. The profile shows nearly 350,000 clones, 90% to 95% of them singletons. Sequences were obtained from peripheral blood. The receptors stem from a woman under 30 who had recovered from COVID-19.

The chain has TRBV6-5 and TRBJ2-1; 7 nucleotides align to TRBD1. CDR3 length: 13 amino acids. Trimming removed 5 bases from V and 7 bases from J; junction bases left unmatched: 5. The V gene's germline CDR1 is MNHEY and CDR2 SVGAGI. In DNA, the CDR3 is TGTGCCAGCAGTCCCGACAGGGTTAATGAGCAGTTCTTC. As protein: CASSPDRVNEQFF.

This clone showed up just once. This chain connects TRBV7-2 to TRBJ2-2; 10 bases match TRBD2. This CDR3 is built from 15 residues. V dropped 6 bases and J dropped 6; count of bases not matched to a gene: 7. Per the germline V gene, CDR1 is SGHTA and CDR2 is FQGNSA. For the CDR3, the DNA is TGTGCCAGCAGTTTAACTAGCGGGATGTCCGGGGAGCTGTTTTTT. Its protein product is CASSLTSGMSGELFF.

V and J are TRBV25-1 and TRBJ1-6; possibly TRBD1 for D (6 bases). Germline V CDR1 and CDR2: MGHDK, SYGVNS. Deletions cut 3 bases from V and 6 bases from J, with 12 bases between. The CDR3 is 15 amino acids. Here the CDR3 DNA reads TGTGCCAGCAGTGATCCCACAGGGCCTAATTCACCCCTCCACTTT. Its translation is CASSDPTGPNSPLHF.

The sample holds a few counts of this clone. The rearrangement joins TRBV11-2 to TRBJ1-2; no firm D call. Trimming took off 5 bases at V and 8 bases at J, with 15 bases between the two ends. CDR3 size: 13 residues. Germline V gene lookup returns CDR1 SGHAT and CDR2 FQNNGV. The chain's CDR3 is CASSPTPEGGYTF. The CDR3 DNA follows: TGTGCCAGCAGCCCAACTCCAGAGGGAGGCTACACCTTC.

The chain recombines TRBV4-3 with TRBJ2-1; 9 bases agree with TRBD2. The V gene's germline CDR1 is LGHNA and CDR2 YSLEER. The V gene end was trimmed by 1 base and the J gene end by 7 bases; junction bases not matched to a gene: 5. The CDR3 is 15 amino acids. The CDR3 region is CASSQGSGGINEQFF. CDR3 in DNA: TGCGCCAGCAGCCAAGGTAGCGGGGGAATAAATGAGCAGTTCTTC.

The chain combines TRBV29-1 with TRBJ2-7; D is possibly TRBD1 (5 bases). Germline V gives CDR1 SQVTM, CDR2 ANQGSEA. Trimming stripped 4 bases from V and 3 bases from J, with 10 bases between. This CDR3 comprises 12 residues. CDR3 DNA sequence: TGCAGCGTTGTTACCCAGGGCTACGAGCAGTACGTC. This codes for CSVVTQGYEQYV.

The V call is TRBV18, the J call TRBJ1-1; 7 bases are shared with TRBD1. Unmatched junction bases numbered 8, after V lost 4 bases and J lost 3 bases. This CDR3 spans 15 amino acids. Per germline, CDR1 KGHSH and CDR2 LQKENI. CDR3 nucleotides: TGTGCCAGCTCACAGCTACAGGGGATGGACACTGAAGCTTTCTTT. Protein product: CASSQLQGMDTEAFF. The variable domain in full, with the rest retrieved from reference TRBV18 and TRBJ1-1, is NAGVMQNPRHLVRRRGQEARLRCSPMKGHSHVYWYRQLPEEGLKFMVYLQKENIIDESGMPKERFSAEFPKEGPSILRIQQVVRGDSAAYFCASSQLQGMDTEAFFGQGTRLTVV.

This chain links TRBV6-2 or TRBV6-3 with TRBJ2-7; 9 bases agree with TRBD1. Germline CDR1 and CDR2: MNHEY and SVGEGT. There are 15 residues in the CDR3. Trimming at V came to 0 bases and at J to 5 bases, leaving 5 bases not matched to a gene. The CDR3 is CASSYSPDRGHEQYV. The CDR3 nucleotides are TGTGCCAGCAGTTACTCTCCGGACAGGGGCCACGAGCAGTACGTC.

J is TRBJ2-3 and V is TRBV4-1; 8 nucleotides align to TRBD2. The V gene end was trimmed by 2 bases and the J gene end by 0 bases; junction bases not matched to a gene: 4. Per the germline V gene, CDR1 is MGHRA and CDR2 is YSYEKL. The length of the CDR3 is 16 residues. The CDR3 DNA sequence: TGCGCCAGCAGCCAAAGGCCTAGCGGGAGCACAGATACGCAGTATTTT. Protein product: CASSQRPSGSTDTQYF.

This clone appeared a single time. Here the CDR3 reads CASSEQGFEKLFF. Here the CDR3 DNA reads TGTGCCAGCAGTGAGCAGGGATTTGAAAAACTGTTTTTT. The rearrangement links TRBV27 to TRBJ1-4; a possible D gene is TRBD1 (5 bases). The germline gives CDR1 MNHEY, CDR2 SMNVEV (reference sequence). V dropped 5 bases and J dropped 7 bases, with 11 bases sitting between them. The CDR3 extends over 13 amino acids.

V gene TRBV21-1 combines with J gene TRBJ1-1. TRBV21-1 is described as a pseudogene. This CDR3 has 14 amino acids. The CDR3 DNA is TGTGCCAGCAGCAAAGGGCGAGGTAACACTGAAGCTTTCTTT. Its protein is CASSKGRGNTEAFF.

The table lists this clone with a count of one. The chain joins TRBV24-1 to TRBJ2-1; a weak D match, TRBD2 (5 bases). V was pared by 7 bases and J by 9 bases, with 21 bases between. The germline V gene has CDR1 KGHDR and CDR2 SFDVKD. The length of the CDR3 is 15 residues. CDR3 in DNA: TGTGCCACCAGCCCCTCCGAGCAGCGCACTAGTGAGCAGTTCTTC. This sequence encodes CATSPSEQRTSEQFF.

The chain links TRBV19 to TRBJ1-1, with D unclear. Germline lookup yields CDR1 LNHDA and CDR2 SQIVND (reference sequence). The CDR3 consists of 12 residues. Trimming left V 7 bases short and J 2 bases short, with 8 bases between. The CDR3: CASKEYNTEAFF. The CDR3 region has the DNA TGTGCCAGTAAGGAGTACAACACTGAAGCTTTCTTT.

This chain connects TRBV10-3 to TRBJ1-5, with 10 bases lining up with TRBD1. The CDR3 has 19 residues. Trimming at V came to 4 bases and at J to 4 bases, leaving 16 bases not matched to a gene. The germline V gene encodes CDR1 ENHRY and CDR2 SYGVKD. The CDR3 loop is CAISGQGARPDRLNQPQHF. CDR3 sequence (DNA): TGTGCCATCAGTGGACAGGGGGCAAGGCCAGACCGACTTAATCAGCCCCAGCATTTT.

This clone appeared a single time. The gene calls are TRBV6-2 or TRBV6-3 and TRBJ2-2, with 11 bases fitting TRBD2. J gave up 7 bases and V 6 bases, and 10 bases lay outside the gene matches. The CDR3 has 16 amino acids. CDR1 and CDR2 (germline): MNHEY, SVGEGT. In nucleotides, the CDR3 is TGTGCCAGCAGCCGTTCGCTAGCGGGAGGAGGCGGGGAGCTGTTTTTT. Translating it yields CASSRSLAGGGGELFF.